Listed below are T cell receptor beta chains from one sample, sequenced in a study of blood T cell repertoires in COVID-19. The assay was immunoSEQ multiplex PCR, and TCRdb's table has in-frame clones only and misses some. The sample lists almost 250,000 clones, around 87% occurring once. Sequencing was done on a sample of PBMCs or T cells enriched from blood (not recorded which). The receptors stem from a woman aged 45-59 years who had recovered from COVID-19. The CDR3 runs from the conserved cysteine through the conserved F or W. The D gene is left open where the match is weak. Size is omitted from some rows. Given values are once, few, many or a class for expanded clones.

J gene,D gene,V gene,clone size,CDR3 DNA,CDR3 protein
TRBJ1-2,.,TRBV28,.,TGTGCCAGCATCCCCCCGGGAGGCGTATATGGCTACACCTTC,CASIPPGGVYGYTF
TRBJ1-1,TRBD1,TRBV30,few,TGTGCCTGGAGTAACGGACAGGGAAGAACTGAAGCTTTCTTT,CAWSNGQGRTEAFF
TRBJ2-3,TRBD2,TRBV5-1,few,TGCGCCAGCAGCTTGGGGTCGGGAGGGCCAACAGATACGCAGTATTTT,CASSLGSGGPTDTQYF
TRBJ2-7,.,TRBV12-3/TRBV12-4,.,TGTGCCAGCAGTTTAGAGACAGTGACCGAGCAGTACTTC,CASSLETVTEQYF
TRBJ1-1,.,TRBV28,.,TGTGCCAGCACCAACTCGGGACTTAGGAACACTGAAGCTTTCTTT,CASTNSGLRNTEAFF
TRBJ2-1,TRBD2,TRBV5-1,.,TGCGCCAGCAGCCTGGAGGCTAGCGGCTACAATGAGCAGTTCTTC,CASSLEASGYNEQFF
TRBJ2-1,.,TRBV6-5,.,TGTGCCAGCAGCGTTGAAGGGGCCTACAATGAGCAGTTCTTC,CASSVEGAYNEQFF
TRBJ1-2,.,TRBV23-1,.,TGCGCCAGCAGCCCAATTCCGGGAGCGGTCTATGGCTACACCTTC,CASSPIPGAVYGYTF
TRBJ2-7,TRBD2,TRBV6-5,.,TGTGCCAGCAGTTATTCGTGGCGGGAGGGCCTCGCCGAGCAGTACTTC,CASSYSWREGLAEQYF
TRBJ1-5,.,TRBV19,.,TGTGCCAGTTCCGTTGCGTGGGGGCCCGGTCAGCCCCAGCATTTT,CASSVAWGPGQPQHF
TRBJ1-3,TRBD1,TRBV6-2/TRBV6-3,.,TGTGCCAGCAGTTCACTACAGGGGGCGCGCGGAAACACCATATATTTT,CASSSLQGARGNTIYF
TRBJ2-4,TRBD2,TRBV5-4,.,TGTGCCAGCAGTAGAGGACTAGCTACATCTCAGGTAGCCAAAAACATTCAGTACTTC,CASSRGLATSQVAKNIQYF
TRBJ1-2,TRBD1,TRBV27,.,TGTGCCAGCAGTAACAACAGGGGCACCTATGGCTACACCTTC,CASSNNRGTYGYTF
TRBJ1-5,.,TRBV5-1,.,TGCGCCAGCAGCCTGGGCGGTATTAGCAATCAGCCCCAGCATTTT,CASSLGGISNQPQHF
TRBJ2-7,.,TRBV5-6,once,TGTGCCAGCAGCTCGGGATGGGAGCAGTACTTC,CASSSGWEQYF
TRBJ2-7,TRBD1,TRBV5-5,.,TGTGCCAGCAGCTTGGGACAGGGCGAGCAGTACTTC,CASSLGQGEQYF
TRBJ2-7,.,TRBV2,.,TGTGCCAGCAGTGGGAGAGGGTTCGACGAGCAGTACTTC,CASSGRGFDEQYF
TRBJ1-1,.,TRBV3-1/TRBV3-2,few,TGTGCCAGCGGTGCGGACACTGAAGCTTTCTTT,CASGADTEAFF